The 5 T cell receptor beta chains reported below all come from one sample, sequenced in a study of beta chain features in type 1 diabetes. Their antigen targets remain unknown. Since all of the isolated RNA was reverse transcribed, expressed TCRB transcripts were what got sequenced. The assay was immunoSEQ multiplex PCR, and TCRdb's table has in-frame clones only and misses some. Here the sample spans roughly 130,000 clones, roughly 17% being singletons. The study's findings and limits: Within each of all four CD4+ subsets, Type 1 diabetes patients had TCRB CDR3s that were moderately but significantly shorter.

Sequenced input: central memory CD4+ T cells from blood. Receptors were obtained from a man aged 30 to 45 with type 1 diabetes.

This clone was counted many times. This sequence joins TRBV2 and TRBJ1-5, with 11 bases aligning to TRBD1. Losses at the gene ends were 6 bases for V and 6 bases for J; bases not matched to a gene: 1. Germline V gene sequence: CDR1 SNHLY, CDR2 FYNNEI. This CDR3 spans 13 amino acids. The chain's CDR3 is CASRGQGAQPQHF. For the CDR3, the DNA is TGTGCCAGCAGAGGACAGGGGGCTCAGCCCCAGCATTTT.

The gene calls are TRBV28 and TRBJ2-2; D perhaps matches TRBD2 (5 bases). V shed 1 base and J shed 8 bases, with 11 bases lying between them. CDR3 length: 14 amino acids. CDR1 and CDR2 from the germline V gene are MDHEN and SYDVKM. CDR3 in DNA: TGTGCCAGCAGTTTATCGGGGTCAACTGGGGAGCTGTTTTTT. It specifies CASSLSGSTGELFF.

The V and J genes are TRBV29-1 and TRBJ2-3; TRBD2 aligns across 16 bases. V was clipped by 7 bases and J by 4 bases; unmatched bases: 8. The CDR3 length is 16 residues. Germline CDR1 and CDR2: SQVTM and ANQGSEA. The chain's CDR3 is CSAGTSGGAAPDTQYF. CDR3 in DNA: TGCAGCGCAGGGACTAGCGGGGGGGCGGCCCCAGATACGCAGTATTTT.

The table lists this clone with a few counts. The chain joins TRBV6-6 to TRBJ2-1; D is undetermined. Per the germline V gene, CDR1 is MNHNY and CDR2 is SVGAGI (reference sequence). This CDR3 is 13 amino acids long. V was clipped by 8 bases and J by 14 bases, with 22 bases between them. The chain's CDR3 is CASGNGRKKSEFF. The CDR3, as DNA: TGTGCCAGCGGTAACGGTCGAAAAAAATCGGAGTTCTTC.

The chain couples TRBV7-2 to TRBJ2-5; no firm D call. With 1 base removed from V and 1 base from J, the gap between germline ends came to 7 bases. Germline CDR1 is SGHTA and CDR2 is FQGNSA. CDR3 length: 14 amino acids. The CDR3: CASSLESTQETQYF. The CDR3 nucleotides read TGTGCCAGCAGCTTAGAGTCCACCCAAGAGACCCAGTACTTC.